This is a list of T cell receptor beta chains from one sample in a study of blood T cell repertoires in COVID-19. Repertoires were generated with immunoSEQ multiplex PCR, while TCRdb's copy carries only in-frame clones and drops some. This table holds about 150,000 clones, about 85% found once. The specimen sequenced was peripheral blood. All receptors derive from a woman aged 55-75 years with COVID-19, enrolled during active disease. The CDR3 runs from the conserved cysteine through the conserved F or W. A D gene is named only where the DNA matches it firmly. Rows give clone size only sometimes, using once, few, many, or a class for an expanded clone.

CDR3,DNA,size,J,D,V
CASSPTGDQPQHF,TGTGCCAGCAGTCCAACAGGGGATCAGCCCCAGCATTTT,-,TRBJ1-5,TRBD1,TRBV3-1/TRBV3-2
CASSLEGQTYEKLFF,TGTGCCAGCAGCTTGGAGGGACAGACTTATGAAAAACTGTTTTTT,-,TRBJ1-4,TRBD1,TRBV5-5
CASSPGLGGETQYF,TGTGCCAGCAGCCCCGGCCTGGGGGGAGAGACCCAGTACTTC,once,TRBJ2-5,-,TRBV5-4
CASSPSVRTYNEQFF,TGTGCCAGCAGCCCCTCCGTCAGGACCTACAATGAGCAGTTCTTC,once,TRBJ2-1,-,TRBV11-2
CSVESGTVTGELFF,TGCAGCGTTGAATCCGGGACAGTCACCGGGGAGCTGTTTTTT,many,TRBJ2-2,TRBD1,TRBV29-1
CASSLRTGQSYEQYF,TGCGCCAGCAGCCTTCGGACGGGACAGTCCTACGAGCAGTACTTC,-,TRBJ2-7,TRBD1,TRBV5-1
CASSLIGVAGERVGNTGELFF,TGTGCCAGCAGCTTAATAGGAGTAGCGGGAGAGAGGGTTGGGAACACCGGGGAGCTGTTTTTT,-,TRBJ2-2,TRBD2,TRBV7-3
CASSGRWDTEAFF,TGTGCCAGCAGCGGCAGGTGGGACACTGAAGCTTTCTTT,-,TRBJ1-1,-,TRBV9
CASSLVSGRDEQYF,TGCGCCAGCAGCTTGGTTAGCGGGAGGGACGAGCAGTACTTC,-,TRBJ2-7,TRBD2,TRBV5-1
CASSESKPGQGPDEQFF,TGCGCCAGCAGTGAGTCGAAGCCGGGACAGGGGCCGGATGAGCAGTTCTTC,-,TRBJ2-1,TRBD1,TRBV10-2
CASSEGQGGYGYTF,TGTGCCAGCAGTGAAGGGCAGGGGGGCTATGGCTACACCTTC,-,TRBJ1-2,TRBD1,TRBV6-1
CASSPPGQGSYNEQFF,TGTGCCAGCAGCCCGCCGGGACAGGGTTCCTACAATGAGCAGTTCTTC,once,TRBJ2-1,TRBD1,TRBV11-2
CASSRDRSDTIYF,TGTGCCAGCTCCCGGGACAGGTCGGACACCATATATTTT,-,TRBJ1-3,TRBD1,TRBV18
CASSRYRGDTQYF,TGTGCCAGCAGCCGTTACAGGGGGGATACGCAGTATTTT,-,TRBJ2-3,TRBD1,TRBV5-6
CASSSREWDEQFF,TGCGCCAGCAGTTCTAGGGAGTGGGATGAGCAGTTCTTC,-,TRBJ2-1,-,TRBV10-2
CASSPRQAEAFF,TGTGCCAGCAGCCCGAGACAGGCTGAAGCTTTCTTT,-,TRBJ1-1,-,TRBV11-2
CASSLERLAGGQETQYF,TGTGCCAGCAGCTTAGAGAGACTAGCGGGAGGGCAAGAGACCCAGTACTTC,-,TRBJ2-5,TRBD2,TRBV7-2
CATSRDPRQGTEAFF,TGTGCCACCAGCAGAGATCCAAGACAGGGCACTGAAGCTTTCTTT,-,TRBJ1-1,TRBD1,TRBV15
CASSPDSGQGYNYGYTF,TGTGCCAGCAGCCCTGACTCCGGACAGGGATACAACTATGGCTACACCTTC,-,TRBJ1-2,TRBD1,TRBV4-2
CASSQQGGVNTEAFF,TGCGCCAGCAGCCAACAGGGCGGTGTGAATACTGAAGCTTTCTTT,-,TRBJ1-1,-,TRBV5-1
CAISEGQGSKNEQFF,TGTGCCATCAGCGAGGGACAGGGGTCGAAAAATGAGCAGTTCTTC,-,TRBJ2-1,TRBD1,TRBV10-3
CASNRDTNYGYTF,TGTGCCAGCAACCGGGACACCAACTATGGCTACACCTTC,-,TRBJ1-2,-,TRBV2
CASRRQGRNEKLFF,TGTGCCAGCAGAAGACAGGGAAGGAATGAAAAACTGTTTTTT,-,TRBJ1-4,TRBD1,TRBV6-5
CASSLVLSNQPQHF,TGTGCCAGCAGCTTGGTCCTAAGCAATCAGCCCCAGCATTTT,-,TRBJ1-5,-,TRBV5-5
CASRTSENEQFF,TGTGCCAGCAGGACATCAGAGAATGAGCAGTTCTTC,-,TRBJ2-1,-,TRBV11-2
CASTIGTSGNNEQFF,TGCGCCAGCACCATAGGGACTAGCGGCAACAATGAGCAGTTCTTC,-,TRBJ2-1,TRBD2,TRBV10-2
CASSLRQGDSPLHF,TGTGCCAGCAGCTTAAGACAGGGGGATTCACCCCTCCACTTT,-,TRBJ1-6,TRBD1,TRBV5-4
CASSSESPNQPQHF,TGTGCCAGCAGCTCGGAGAGCCCCAATCAGCCCCAGCATTTT,-,TRBJ1-5,-,TRBV7-9
CASSSPRGLVIDEQFF,TGTGCCAGCAGTTCCCCCCGGGGACTAGTGATCGATGAGCAGTTCTTC,-,TRBJ2-1,TRBD2,TRBV6-5